Each of the 27 T cell receptor beta chains below was sequenced from the same sample in a study of metastatic and nonmetastatic thyroid tumors. No patient had received any treatment before thyroid surgery. TCRdb re-analyzed the PCR reads through MiXCR. The data contain roughly 71,000 clones, more than 15% of them seen just once; the ten biggest clones take up roughly 13%. The sample was blood. These receptors originate from a female donor with papillary thyroid cancer or a benign thyroid nodule (not recorded which). Some clones in this sample may be carry-over from other donors' samples.

This clone occurred many times. The chain recombines TRBV5-1 with TRBJ2-1; 12 nucleotides match TRBD2. This CDR3 spans 16 amino acids. Trimming removed 4 bases from V and 8 bases from J; junction bases left unmatched: 10. Germline V gives CDR1 SGHRS, CDR2 YFSETQ. The CDR3 DNA follows: TGCGCCAGCAGCCTTAGACTAGCGGGAGTTGGAGATGAGCAGTTCTTC. Protein product: CASSLRLAGVGDEQFF.

This clone was counted a few times. V and J are TRBV6-1 and TRBJ1-3; D is ambiguous. This CDR3 has 16 residues. Germline loops: CDR1 MNHNS, CDR2 SASEGT. V lost 3 bases to trimming and J lost 0 bases, with 12 bases between them. This CDR3 reads CASSERREASGNTIYF. The CDR3 DNA follows: TGTGCCAGCAGTGAGAGGAGGGAAGCCTCTGGAAACACCATATATTTT.

The chain uses TRBV7-9 and TRBJ1-3; 8 bases are a match to TRBD1. The CDR3 covers 15 residues. Looked up from germline, CDR1 is SEHNR and CDR2 is FQNEAQ (reference sequence). The J segment lost 0 bases and the V segment lost 2 bases, leaving 0 bases of the junction unmatched. The CDR3 region has the DNA TGTGCCAGCAGCTTAACAGGGGGCTCTGGAAACACCATATATTTT. This sequence encodes CASSLTGGSGNTIYF.

This clone was recorded at least ten times. This sequence joins TRBV11-2 and TRBJ2-7, with 7 bases lining up with TRBD2. V trimming: 4 bases; J trimming: 3 bases; junction bases outside the gene matches: 6. The CDR3 is 14 residues long. The germline V gene encodes CDR1 SGHAT and CDR2 FQNNGV. Written as DNA, the CDR3 is TGTGCCAGCAGCTGGGGAGGGGACGTCTACGAGCAGTACTTC. It specifies CASSWGGDVYEQYF.

This clone was detected ten times or more. The V and J genes are TRBV2 and TRBJ2-2; 11 bases line up with TRBD2. Germline V gives CDR1 SNHLY, CDR2 FYNNEI. V dropped 6 bases and J dropped 6; count of bases not matched to a gene: 6. CDR3 size: 15 residues. The CDR3 bases are TGTGCCAGCAGGCCCACTAGCGGGAGCGCCGGGGAGCTGTTTTTT. Translation: CASRPTSGSAGELFF.

About this clone: One end of the junction does not line up with germline, which may come from a read error. The chain has TRBV6-1 and TRBJ1-5, with a tentative D call TRBD1 (6 bases). Germline CDR1 MNHNS, CDR2 SASEGT. The CDR3 is 15 amino acids. CDR3 loop: CASIPGGEGNQPHHF. The CDR3 DNA is TGTGCCAGCATCCCCGGGGGCGAGGGGAATCAGCCCCATCATTTT.

This clone was found many times. V and J are TRBV6-5 and TRBJ2-5; D may correspond to TRBD1 or TRBD2 (5 bases each). Germline V CDR1 and CDR2: MNHEY, SVGAGI. Trimming removed 0 bases at V and 5 bases at J, with 13 bases between. This CDR3 comprises 15 residues. CDR3 in DNA: TGTGCCAGCAGTTACTCCTATCGAGGGGACGAGACCCAGTACTTC. It is translated as CASSYSYRGDETQYF.

This clone occurred many times. The chain employs TRBV9 and TRBJ2-7, with a tentative D call TRBD1 (5 bases). This CDR3 contains 16 residues. With 1 base removed from V and 2 bases from J, the gap between germline ends came to 16 bases. The germline V gene encodes CDR1 SGDLS and CDR2 YYNGEE. The CDR3 sequence: CASSVRPTAPPYEQYF. For the CDR3, the DNA is TGTGCCAGCAGCGTACGACCGACAGCCCCTCCCTACGAGCAGTACTTC.

The chain links TRBV30 to TRBJ1-2; 10 bases align to TRBD1. The CDR3 has 13 residues. Germline values: CDR1 GTSNPN, CDR2 SVGIG (reference sequence). The trim removed 0 bases at V and 7 bases at J, leaving 2 bases unmatched. Written as DNA, the CDR3 is TGTGCCTGGAGTGTACGGACAGGGGGTGGCTACACCTTC. Translation gives CAWSVRTGGGYTF.

J is TRBJ2-7 and V is TRBV10-3, with D tentatively TRBD2 (5 bases). V lost 2 bases, J lost 2 bases, and 13 bases lay in between. Germline CDR1 and CDR2: ENHRY and SYGVKD. The CDR3 spans 15 residues. DNA for the CDR3: TGTGCCATCAGTGAGGACGGGGTTAATACCTACGAGCAGTACTTC. This translates into CAISEDGVNTYEQYF.

This clone was seen many times. This sequence joins TRBV27 and TRBJ2-3, with unresolved D. V lost 1 base and J 5 bases, leaving 10 bases between the germline ends. Germline-derived CDR1 and CDR2 are MNHEY and SMNVEV (reference sequence). This CDR3 is built from 14 residues. In nucleotides, the CDR3 is TGTGCCAGCAGTTTATTTGCCACTATAGATACGCAGTATTTT. Its protein is CASSLFATIDTQYF.

This clone has at least ten counts. J is TRBJ1-3 and V is TRBV20-1; D unresolved. Trimming shortened V by 6 bases and J by 0 bases, and 6 bases separated the two germline ends. The CDR3 runs to 12 residues. Germline CDR1 is DFQATT and CDR2 is SNEGSKA (reference sequence). The chain's CDR3 is CSARTSGNTIYF. CDR3 nucleotides: TGCAGTGCCCGAACCTCTGGAAACACCATATATTTT.

This clone was recorded at least ten times. This may come from a read error, since a much larger clone is one base off. This rearrangement joins TRBV12-3 or TRBV12-4 to TRBJ2-7, with 13 positions matching TRBD2. Losses at the gene ends were 6 bases for V and 5 bases for J; bases not matched to a gene: 10. The CDR3 has 16 amino acids. The CDR3 DNA reads as TGTGCCAGCAGCCCTACTAGCGGGAGGGCCTATGACGAGCAGTACTTC. Its protein is CASSPTSGRAYDEQYF.

Only one count was recorded for this clone. The rearrangement uses TRBV13 and TRBJ2-7, with D uncertain. In germline, CDR1 is PRHDT, CDR2 FYEKMQ (reference sequence). The V gene lost 5 bases and the J gene lost 4 bases, with 18 bases spanning the gap. The CDR3 runs 15 residues. The CDR3 DNA follows: TGTGCCAGCAGCCCCGGAGTGGGATTCCAATACGAGCAGTACTTC. As protein: CASSPGVGFQYEQYF.

This clone was seen many times. This chain connects TRBV5-4 to TRBJ1-1, with 8 bases that match TRBD1. Trimming took 4 bases from V and 6 from J; bases not matched to a gene: 8. Germline V gives CDR1 SGHNT, CDR2 YYREEE (reference sequence). This CDR3 spans 14 amino acids. In DNA, the CDR3 is TGTGCCAGCAGCCCGGGACAGGAAAGGTCTGAAGCTTTCTTT. Translated, it gives CASSPGQERSEAFF.

As to this clone: One junction end does not reproduce the germline sequence, and a read error may be involved. V gene TRBV6-2 or TRBV6-3 combines with J gene TRBJ2-7; D unresolved. CDR1 MNHEY and CDR2 SVGEGT come from the germline V gene. The CDR3 sequence is 12 residues long. CDR3 DNA sequence: TGTGCCAGCAGGCACCAAAACTACGAGCAGTGCTTC. This gives the protein CASRHQNYEQCF.

Worth noting for this clone: This may stem from a read error, because a much larger clone lies one nucleotide away. V and J are TRBV6-4 and TRBJ2-3, with 9 bases fitting TRBD2. Germline V gives CDR1 MRHNA, CDR2 SNTAGT. Trimming removed 9 bases from V and 0 bases from J; junction bases left unmatched: 10. The CDR3 is 16 residues long. CDR3 sequence: CARSYKAGGSTDTQYF. CDR3 DNA sequence: TGTGCCAGAAGTTACAAAGCGGGAGGTAGCACAGATACGCAGTATTTT.

On this clone: An end of the junction does not agree with germline; a read error may underlie this. This chain joins TRBV12-5 and TRBJ1-1; D is ambiguous. Germline values: CDR1 LGHNT, CDR2 FRNRAP. CDR3 length: 16 amino acids. CDR3 residues: CASGLVLSGMGTEAFF. The CDR3 DNA is TGCGCTAGTGGTTTGGTCTTGTCCGGCATGGGGACTGAAGCTTTCTTT.

This clone has more than one count but fewer than ten. Its ends do not fully match the called genes, so a read error is possible. CDR3 sequence reads: CARSVNSYNEQFF. The CDR3 DNA is TGTGCCAGAAGCGTAAATTCCTACAATGAGCAGTTCTTC. The rearrangement uses TRBV9 and TRBJ2-1, with D hard to call. The length of the CDR3 is 13 residues. The germline V gene encodes CDR1 SGDLS and CDR2 YYNGEE.

This clone was seen repeatedly, ten times or more. V usage is TRBV19 and J usage is TRBJ1-1; possibly TRBD1 for D (5 bases). Trimming removed 4 bases from V and 5 bases from J, with 17 bases in between. The germline V gene encodes CDR1 LNHDA and CDR2 SQIVND (reference sequence). The CDR3 is 15 residues long. DNA for the CDR3: TGTGCCAGTAGTACCCCAGGGAGGGGAGGGACTGAAGCTTTCTTT. Translated, it gives CASSTPGRGGTEAFF.

This clone was found many times. The V gene is TRBV3-1, the J gene TRBJ2-7, with TRBD1 identical over 10 bases. In germline, CDR1 is LGHDT, CDR2 YNNKEL (reference sequence). The CDR3 is 15 residues long. V dropped 1 base and J dropped 3; count of bases not matched to a gene: 3. The CDR3 bases are TGTGCCAGCAGCCAAGGGTGGACAGGGGGCTACGAGCAGTACTTC. This gives the protein CASSQGWTGGYEQYF.

The chain has TRBV19 and TRBJ2-7; TRBD2 matches at 12 bases. With V trimmed by 5 bases and J by 6 bases, 20 bases remained unmatched. This CDR3 has 19 residues. Germline CDR1 and CDR2: LNHDA and SQIVND (reference sequence). The CDR3 protein is CASSPWVLAGGPPSCEQYF. The CDR3 nucleotides are TGTGCCAGTAGTCCCTGGGTACTAGCGGGAGGTCCCCCATCATGCGAGCAGTACTTC.

On this clone: One junction end disagrees with the germline gene, perhaps due to a read error. The CDR3 DNA sequence: TGTGCCAGCAGCTTTAATACTATCGCCGGGGGCGCTAACTATGGCTACACCTTC. It specifies CASSFNTIAGGANYGYTF. This rearrangement joins TRBV5-1 to TRBJ1-2; D perhaps matches TRBD1 (6 bases). The CDR3 has 18 amino acids. Germline CDR1 is SGHRS and CDR2 is YFSETQ.

The V call is TRBV5-5, the J call TRBJ1-5; a possible D gene is TRBD1 (5 bases). From germline, CDR1 is SGHKS and CDR2 YYEKEE (reference sequence). The V end was cut by 0 bases, the J end by 6 bases, with 13 bases between. CDR3 length: 15 residues. The CDR3 DNA follows: TGTGCCAGCAGCTTGGAAAGGCAGGGATCTCAGCCCCAGCATTTT. Its protein product is CASSLERQGSQPQHF.

In its sample, this clone was seen a few times. A much larger clone differs from this one at a single base, so this may be a read error. The chain has TRBV29-1 and TRBJ2-1; D may be TRBD1 (6 bases). V was pared by 2 bases and J by 10 bases, with 15 bases between. The CDR3 has 13 residues. Germline assignment: CDR1 SQVTM and CDR2 ANQGSEA. The CDR3 DNA reads as TGCAGCGTTGAATGGCCGGGACAACTCGAGCAGTTCTTC. This gives the protein CSVEWPGQLEQFF.

This chain uses TRBV5-1 with TRBJ2-6; 9 bases line up with TRBD1. Germline V CDR1 and CDR2: SGHRS, YFSETQ. Unmatched junction bases numbered 10, after V lost 3 bases and J lost 0 bases. This CDR3 comprises 19 residues. The CDR3, as DNA: TGCGCCAGCAGCTCCTCCCCCGGGACAGGGAGCTCTGGGGCCAACGTCCTGACTTTC. Residues: CASSSSPGTGSSGANVLTF.

This clone was picked up many times. The chain joins TRBV3-1 to TRBJ2-1; 10 positions match TRBD2. The ends lost 3 bases at V and 3 bases at J; junction bases unmatched: 8. The CDR3 is made up of 17 amino acids. Germline CDR1 and CDR2: LGHDT and YNNKEL (reference sequence). CDR3 sequence: CASSQDPSGRVYNEQFF. CDR3 nucleotides: TGTGCCAGCAGCCAGGACCCGAGCGGGAGGGTCTACAATGAGCAGTTCTTC.